Detailed here is one T cell receptor (beta chain). Antigen specificity is unknown. This sample is drawn from a study of siplizumab effects on memory and regulatory T cells. Whole-study results and caveats: Naive T cells appeared more diverse than memory cells and seemed to be major alloresponse contributors. The alloreactive clones that mapped to unstimulated subsets made up only a minor fraction.

Trimming at V came to 2 bases and at J to 2 bases, leaving 2 bases not matched to a gene. The CDR3 is 15 amino acids. CDR1 and CDR2 from the germline V gene are MDHEN and SYDVKM. Generated by immunoSEQ multiplex PCR, the TCRdb table keeps only in-frame clones and is missing some. This sample has fewer than 85,000 clones; 95% occur once, and the top ten carry about 18%. The chain recombines TRBV28 with TRBJ2-3, with 9 bases fitting TRBD2. The sequenced sample was CD8+ T cells sorted from blood. This TCR was recovered from a human donor in good health. CDR3 loop: CASSLLAGYTDTQYF. The CDR3 DNA sequence: TGTGCCAGCAGTTTACTAGCGGGGTACACAGATACGCAGTATTTT.